The subject of this entry is one T cell receptor (beta chain). Profiling relied on immunoSEQ multiplex PCR, and the TCRdb table lists in-frame clones only, not all of them. The sample holds tens of thousands of clones; approximately 92% are singletons and the top ten take 10% to 13%. This specimen belongs to a study of OX40 agonist ivuxolimab in advanced cancers. Study-wide context: Those enrolled were approximately 78% male, with a mean age of around 55 years and ages from about 20 to 79.

Germline V gene sequence: CDR1 SGDLS, CDR2 YYNGEE. The CDR3 is 13 residues long. V lost 3 bases and J lost 11, with 17 bases in between. This rearrangement joins TRBV9 to TRBJ1-1; no definite D call. The sequence came from an adult with an advanced solid tumor such as melanoma, head and neck, liver or kidney cancer. Sequencing used CD4+ or CD8+ T cells sorted from blood, obtained in a trial of the OX40 agonist ivuxolimab. The CDR3 sequence: CASSGPGPGRAFF. The CDR3 DNA follows: TGTGCCAGCAGCGGGCCGGGCCCCGGCAGGGCTTTCTTT.